Below are 12 T cell receptor beta chains sequenced from a single sample in a study of blood T cells in healthy people across ages. Primers used in a second PCR of roughly 6 to 12 cycles were a sample-barcoded 5' primer and a J-beta primer mix. TCRdb ran MiXCR on the 5' RACE reads and lists one entry per CDR3 protein. The table records around 1,900,000 distinct CDR3 sequences, about two fifths of them present only once. The sample was blood. The source is a human donor in good health.

Only a few counts were recorded for this clonotype. The chain is built from TRBV5-1 and TRBJ2-2, with TRBD2 matching over 9 bases. CDR1 SGHRS and CDR2 YFSETQ come from the germline V gene. This CDR3 has 15 residues. J was trimmed by 7 bases and V by 0 bases; bases with no gene match: 4. CDR3 residues: CASSLVASGDGELFF. DNA for the CDR3: TGCGCCAGCAGCTTGGTGGCTAGCGGGGACGGGGAGCTGTTTTTT.

This clonotype showed up just a few times. The chain uses TRBV7-9 and TRBJ2-7; 9 bases are a match to TRBD1. The trim removed 1 base at V and 5 bases at J, leaving 9 bases unmatched. Looked up from germline, CDR1 is SEHNR and CDR2 is FQNEAQ (reference sequence). The CDR3 is 16 amino acids. Here the CDR3 reads CASSLDWGQGSHEQYF. CDR3 bases: TGTGCCAGCAGCTTAGACTGGGGACAGGGTTCCCACGAGCAGTACTTC.

V gene TRBV12-3 or TRBV12-4 combines with J gene TRBJ1-5, with unresolved D. Trimming took off 6 bases at V and 3 bases at J, with 12 bases between the two ends. The CDR3 contains 14 residues. DNA for the CDR3: TGTGCCAGCAGCGTAGAAGGGTACAATCAGCCCCAGCATTTT. This encodes CASSVEGYNQPQHF.

This clonotype was counted a single time. At one boundary the junction diverges from the germline segment, which might be a read error. The V and J genes are TRBV4-3 and TRBJ1-5; no firm D call. Per the germline V gene, CDR1 is LGHNA and CDR2 is YSLEER. The CDR3 contains 15 residues. The CDR3 is CASGQEYGGRQPQHF. The CDR3 coding sequence is TGCGCCAGCGGCCAAGAATACGGTGGTAGGCAGCCCCAGCATTTT.

J is TRBJ2-7 and V is TRBV12-3 or TRBV12-4; a weak D match, TRBD1 (5 bases). V was shortened by 5 bases and J by 2 bases, with 10 bases between the two germline ends. The CDR3 spans 13 residues. The CDR3 nucleotides read TGTGCCAGCAGTGCAGGGATGGCCTACGAGCAGTACTTC. Protein: CASSAGMAYEQYF.

The chain links TRBV2 to TRBJ2-1; no clear D gene. The CDR3 is 15 amino acids. V was trimmed by 3 bases and J by 0 bases, leaving 9 bases between them. CDR1 and CDR2 (germline): SNHLY, FYNNEI. The CDR3 region has the DNA TGTGCCAGCAGTGATGACTCCTTCTCCTACAATGAGCAGTTCTTC. Translating gives CASSDDSFSYNEQFF.

This sequence joins TRBV12-5 and TRBJ2-1; maybe TRBD2 (6 bases). This CDR3 comprises 14 residues. The V end lost 3 bases, the J end lost 9 bases, and 15 bases lay between the germline ends. Germline V gives CDR1 LGHNT, CDR2 FRNRAP. CDR3 coding DNA: TGTGCTAGTGGTTTCGGGACTCCTGGGGGTGAGCAGTTCTTC. Its protein is CASGFGTPGGEQFF.

V and J are TRBV5-1 and TRBJ2-1; the match to TRBD2 covers 8 bases. V was clipped by 3 bases and J by 8 bases; unmatched bases: 10. This CDR3 contains 15 residues. Germline CDR1 reads SGHRS; CDR2 reads YFSETQ. The CDR3 sequence is CASSYIAGLVDEQFF. As DNA, the CDR3 is TGCGCCAGCAGCTATATAGCGGGACTAGTCGATGAGCAGTTCTTC. Variable domain in full (rest from reference TRBV5-1 and TRBJ2-1): KAGVTQTPRYLIKTRGQQVTLSCSPISGHRSVSWYQQTPGQGLQFLFEYFSETQRNKGNFPGRFSGRQFSNSRSEMNVSTLELGDSALYLCASSYIAGLVDEQFFGPGTRLTVL.

The rearrangement joins TRBV7-2 to TRBJ2-5; 11 bases match TRBD2. TRBJ2-7 explains the end of the DNA better; the J call may be wrong. The CDR3 is 17 residues long. Germline CDR1 is SGHTA and CDR2 is FQGNSA. CDR3: CASSLRITSGGSYEQYF. Here the CDR3 DNA reads TGTGCCAGCAGCTTAAGAATTACTAGCGGGGGTTCGTACGAGCAGTACTTC.

This clonotype has only a few counts. The J gene is TRBJ2-7, the V gene TRBV20-1; D is unresolved. Trimming took 1 base from V and 2 from J, leaving 12 bases between them. The CDR3 runs to 14 residues. The germline V gene encodes CDR1 DFQATT and CDR2 SNEGSKA (reference sequence). For the CDR3, the DNA is TGCAGTGCTAGAGGGCCTAGTGGGACCTACGAGCAGTACTTC. It translates to CSARGPSGTYEQYF.

The rearrangement uses TRBV20-1 and TRBJ2-1, with D possibly TRBD2 on 6 matching bases. The germline gives CDR1 DFQATT, CDR2 SNEGSKA (reference sequence). The length of the CDR3 is 12 residues. V lost 7 bases and J lost 8, with 15 bases in between. The CDR3 protein is CSGLEGFHEQFF. The CDR3 coding sequence is TGCAGTGGATTGGAGGGGTTTCATGAGCAGTTCTTC.

This clonotype has only a few counts. The rearrangement joins TRBV7-6 to TRBJ2-5; TRBD2 is a possible D gene (7 bases). The CDR3 is made up of 15 amino acids. Germline V gives CDR1 SGHVS, CDR2 FNYEAQ. Trimming took off 4 bases at V and 2 bases at J, with 14 bases between the two ends. CDR3 protein: CASSSPGRGQETQYF. The CDR3 region has the DNA TGTGCCAGCAGCTCCCCGGGGAGGGGGCAAGAGACCCAGTACTTC.